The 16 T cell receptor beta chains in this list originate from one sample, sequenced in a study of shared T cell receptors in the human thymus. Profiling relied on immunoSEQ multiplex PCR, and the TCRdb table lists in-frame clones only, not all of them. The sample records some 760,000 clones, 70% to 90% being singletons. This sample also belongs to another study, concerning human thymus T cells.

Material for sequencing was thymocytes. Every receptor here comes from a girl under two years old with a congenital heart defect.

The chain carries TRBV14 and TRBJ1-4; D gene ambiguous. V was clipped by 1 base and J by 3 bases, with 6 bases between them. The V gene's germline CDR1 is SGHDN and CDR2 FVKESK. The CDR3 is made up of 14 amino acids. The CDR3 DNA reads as TGTGCCAGCAGCCAAGTCCGGGCTAATGAAAAACTGTTTTTT. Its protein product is CASSQVRANEKLFF.

The CDR3 bases are TGTGCCAGCAGCACCGTACAGGGAAGGTACTCCCGCTATGGCTACACCTTC. Protein: CASSTVQGRYSRYGYTF. The chain joins TRBV5-8 to TRBJ1-2, with TRBD1 as a possible D gene (6 bases). The V end lost 4 bases, the J end lost 4 bases, and 23 bases lay between the germline ends. This CDR3 contains 17 residues. In germline, CDR1 is SGHTS, CDR2 YDEGEE.

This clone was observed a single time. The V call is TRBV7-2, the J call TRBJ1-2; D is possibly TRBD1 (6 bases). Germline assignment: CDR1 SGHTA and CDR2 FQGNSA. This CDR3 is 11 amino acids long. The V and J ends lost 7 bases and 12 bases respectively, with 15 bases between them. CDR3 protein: CASNLTGEDTF. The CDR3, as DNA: TGTGCCAGCAACCTGACAGGCGAGGACACCTTC. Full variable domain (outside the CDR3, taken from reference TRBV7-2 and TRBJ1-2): GAGVSQSPSNKVTEKGKDVELRCDPISGHTALYWYRQSLGQGLEFLIYFQGNSAPDKSGLPSDRFSAERTGGSVSTLTIQRTQQEDSAVYLCASNLTGEDTFGSGTRLTVV.

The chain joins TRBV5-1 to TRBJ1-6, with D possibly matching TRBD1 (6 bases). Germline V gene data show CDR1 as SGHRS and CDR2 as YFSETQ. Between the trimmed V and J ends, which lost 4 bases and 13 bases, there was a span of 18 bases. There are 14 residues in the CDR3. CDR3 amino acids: CASSPDRPGVPLHF. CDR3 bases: TGCGCCAGCAGCCCGGACAGACCTGGAGTCCCCCTCCACTTT.

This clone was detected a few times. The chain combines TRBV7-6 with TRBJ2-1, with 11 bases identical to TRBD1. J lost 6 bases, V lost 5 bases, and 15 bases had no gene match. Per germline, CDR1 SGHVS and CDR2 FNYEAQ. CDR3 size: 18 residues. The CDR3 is CASSPPFGQGALGNEQFF. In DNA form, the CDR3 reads TGTGCCAGCAGCCCCCCTTTCGGACAGGGGGCGCTGGGCAATGAGCAGTTCTTC.

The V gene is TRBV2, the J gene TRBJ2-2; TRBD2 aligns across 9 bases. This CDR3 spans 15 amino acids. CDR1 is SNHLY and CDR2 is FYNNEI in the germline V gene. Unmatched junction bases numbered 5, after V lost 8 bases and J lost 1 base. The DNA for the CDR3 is TGTGCCAGCGCCAGCGGGGGGCGGAACACCGGGGAGCTGTTTTTT. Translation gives CASASGGRNTGELFF.

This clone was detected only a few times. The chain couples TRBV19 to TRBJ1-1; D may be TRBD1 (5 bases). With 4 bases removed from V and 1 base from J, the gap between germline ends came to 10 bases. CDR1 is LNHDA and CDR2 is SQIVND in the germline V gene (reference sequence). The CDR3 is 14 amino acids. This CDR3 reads CASSRIGENTEAFF. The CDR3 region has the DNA TGTGCCAGTAGTAGGATAGGGGAGAACACTGAAGCTTTCTTT. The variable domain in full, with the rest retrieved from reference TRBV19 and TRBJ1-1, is DGGITQSPKYLFRKEGQNVTLSCEQNLNHDAMYWYRQDPGQGLRLIYYSQIVNDFQKGDIAEGYSVSREKKESFPLTVTSAQKNPTAFYLCASSRIGENTEAFFGQGTRLTVV.

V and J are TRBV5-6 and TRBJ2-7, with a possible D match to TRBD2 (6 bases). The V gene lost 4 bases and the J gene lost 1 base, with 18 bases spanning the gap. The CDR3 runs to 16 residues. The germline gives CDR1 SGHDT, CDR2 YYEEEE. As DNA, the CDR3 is TGTGCCAGCAGCCCTTCGCCTAGCGCCGGATCCTACGAGCAGTACTTC. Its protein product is CASSPSPSAGSYEQYF.

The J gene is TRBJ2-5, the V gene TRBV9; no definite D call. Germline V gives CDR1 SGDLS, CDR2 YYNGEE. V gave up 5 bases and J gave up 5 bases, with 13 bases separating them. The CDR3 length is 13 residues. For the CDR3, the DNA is TGTGCCAGCAGATCGGAGCGTGGGGAGACCCAGTACTTC. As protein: CASRSERGETQYF.

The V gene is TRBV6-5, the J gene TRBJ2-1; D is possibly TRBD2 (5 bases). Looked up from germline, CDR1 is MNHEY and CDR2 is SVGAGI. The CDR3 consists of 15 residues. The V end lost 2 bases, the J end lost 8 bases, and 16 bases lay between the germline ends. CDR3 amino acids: CASSYQYGLGDEQFF. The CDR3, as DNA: TGTGCCAGCAGTTACCAATACGGACTGGGCGATGAGCAGTTCTTC.

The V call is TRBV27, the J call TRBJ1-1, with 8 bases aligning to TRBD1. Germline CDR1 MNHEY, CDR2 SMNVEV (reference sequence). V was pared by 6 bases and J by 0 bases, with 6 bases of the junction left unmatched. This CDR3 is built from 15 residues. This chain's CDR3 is CASRQGGHLNTEAFF. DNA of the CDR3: TGTGCCAGCAGACAGGGGGGACACCTGAACACTGAAGCTTTCTTT.

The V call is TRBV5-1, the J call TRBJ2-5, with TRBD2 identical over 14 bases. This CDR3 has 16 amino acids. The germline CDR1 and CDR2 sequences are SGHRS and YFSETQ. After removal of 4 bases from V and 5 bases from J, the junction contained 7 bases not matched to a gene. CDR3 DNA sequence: TGCGCCAGCAGCCCCTGGACTAGCGGGGGGCCGGAGACCCAGTACTTC. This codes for CASSPWTSGGPETQYF.

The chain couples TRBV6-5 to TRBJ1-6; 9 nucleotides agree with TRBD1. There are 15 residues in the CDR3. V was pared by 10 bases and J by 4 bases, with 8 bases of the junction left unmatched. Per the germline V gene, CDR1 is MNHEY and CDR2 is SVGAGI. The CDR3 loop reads CATRTGDWYNSPLHF. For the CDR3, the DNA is TGTGCCACCCGGACAGGGGACTGGTATAATTCACCCCTCCACTTT.

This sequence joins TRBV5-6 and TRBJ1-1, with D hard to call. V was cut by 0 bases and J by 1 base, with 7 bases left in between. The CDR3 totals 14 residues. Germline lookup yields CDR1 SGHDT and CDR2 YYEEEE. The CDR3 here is CASSLDPGNTEAFF. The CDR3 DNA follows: TGTGCCAGCAGCTTGGACCCAGGGAACACTGAAGCTTTCTTT.

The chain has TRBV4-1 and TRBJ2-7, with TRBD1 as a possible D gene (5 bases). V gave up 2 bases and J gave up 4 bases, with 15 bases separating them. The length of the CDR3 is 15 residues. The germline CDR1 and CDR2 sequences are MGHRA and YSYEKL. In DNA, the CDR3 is TGCGCCAGCAGCCAACCTTCGACAGCCCCTTACGAGCAGTACTTC. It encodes CASSQPSTAPYEQYF.

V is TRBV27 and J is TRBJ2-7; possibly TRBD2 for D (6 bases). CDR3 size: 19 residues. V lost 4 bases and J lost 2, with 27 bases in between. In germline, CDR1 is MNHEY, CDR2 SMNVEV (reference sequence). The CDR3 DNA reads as TGTGCCAGCAGTTGTGCCGGGAGCCCCAAACTAGACGCTCCCTACGAGCAGTACTTC. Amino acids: CASSCAGSPKLDAPYEQYF.